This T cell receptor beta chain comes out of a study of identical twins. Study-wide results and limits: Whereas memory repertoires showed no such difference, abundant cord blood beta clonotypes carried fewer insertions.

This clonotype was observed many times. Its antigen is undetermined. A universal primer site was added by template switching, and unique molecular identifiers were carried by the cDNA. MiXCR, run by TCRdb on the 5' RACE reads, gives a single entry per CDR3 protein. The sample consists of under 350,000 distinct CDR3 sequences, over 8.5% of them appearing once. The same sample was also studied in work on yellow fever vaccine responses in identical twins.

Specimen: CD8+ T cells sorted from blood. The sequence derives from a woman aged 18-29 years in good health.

CDR3 loop: CASSEGQYEQYF. The CDR3 nucleotides are TGTGCCAGCAGTGAGGGGCAGTACGAGCAGTACTTC. The rearrangement joins TRBV2 to TRBJ2-7; D is possibly TRBD1 (5 bases). This CDR3 region has 12 residues. V lost 3 bases and J 4 bases, leaving 7 bases between the germline ends. CDR1 and CDR2 from the germline V gene are SNHLY and FYNNEI.